Each of the 14 T cell receptor beta chains below was sequenced from the same sample in a study of shared clonotypes between healthy human individuals. In the naive CD8 group, cells lacked CD45RO and were positively selected for CCR7, so terminally differentiated effector memory CD45RA+ cells were left out. Profiling relied on immunoSEQ multiplex PCR, and the TCRdb table lists in-frame clones only, not all of them. The sample records about 2 million clones, approximately 95% being singletons. Sequencing was performed on naive CD8+ T cells sorted from blood. The receptors here all came from a man aged 18 to 29 in good health.

A single count supports this clone. The V call is TRBV27, the J call TRBJ2-3; D is undetermined. V lost 10 bases to trimming and J lost 5 bases, with 16 bases between them. Germline-derived CDR1 and CDR2 are MNHEY and SMNVEV (reference sequence). The CDR3 consists of 13 residues. The DNA for the CDR3 is TGTGCCACCTCAGTGGGGTCGAGAGATACGCAGTATTTT. This gives the protein CATSVGSRDTQYF.

The V gene is TRBV30, the J gene TRBJ1-1; tentative D call: TRBD1 (6 bases). CDR3 length: 17 residues. The V gene's germline CDR1 is GTSNPN and CDR2 SVGIG (reference sequence). Trimming removed 2 bases at V and 1 base at J, with 20 bases between. The CDR3 spells CAWSHNKNYRANTEAFF. CDR3 coding DNA: TGTGCCTGGAGTCATAACAAAAATTACAGGGCGAACACTGAAGCTTTCTTT. The variable domain in full, completed from reference TRBV30 and TRBJ1-1, reads SQTIHQWPATLVQPVGSPLSLECTVEGTSNPNLYWYRQAAGRGLQLLFYSVGIGQISSEVPQNLSASRPQDRQFILSSKKLLLSDSGFYLCAWSHNKNYRANTEAFFGQGTRLTVV.

The genes are TRBV7-9 and TRBJ2-7; the D is unclear. Trimming cost V 3 bases and J 2 bases, with 17 bases left between them. The CDR3 has 16 residues. CDR1 SEHNR and CDR2 FQNEAQ come from the germline V gene (reference sequence). The CDR3 DNA reads as TGTGCCAGCAGCTTTTCCCCCCTGGGGTTCCCCTACGAGCAGTACTTC. It translates to CASSFSPLGFPYEQYF. Full variable domain (remainder filled in from reference TRBV7-9 and TRBJ2-7): DTGVSQNPRHKITKRGQNVTFRCDPISEHNRLYWYRQTLGQGPEFLTYFQNEAQLEKSRLLSDRFSAERPKGSFSTLEIQRTEQGDSAMYLCASSFSPLGFPYEQYFGPGTRLTVT.

This chain links TRBV9 with TRBJ2-7; D might be TRBD2 (5 bases). The V end was cut by 4 bases, the J end by 4 bases, with 21 bases between. Per germline, CDR1 SGDLS and CDR2 YYNGEE. The CDR3 loop spans 16 amino acids. Here the CDR3 DNA reads TGTGCCAGCAGCCCAGAAGCGGACCTCTGGAGGTACGAGCAGTACTTC. It yields the protein CASSPEADLWRYEQYF.

The rearrangement joins TRBV11-2 to TRBJ2-3; TRBD2 agrees at 9 bases. There are 17 residues in the CDR3. In germline, CDR1 is SGHAT, CDR2 FQNNGV. The V segment lost 4 bases and the J segment 2 bases; nucleotides outside the gene matches: 10. In DNA form, the CDR3 reads TGTGCCAGCAGCTCGCCAGCGACTAGCGGACACACAGATACGCAGTATTTT. Translation gives CASSSPATSGHTDTQYF.

The chain links TRBV6-5 to TRBJ2-5, with TRBD1 identical over 8 bases. CDR3 size: 16 residues. Trimming at V came to 2 bases and at J to 4 bases, leaving 9 bases not matched to a gene. Per germline, CDR1 MNHEY and CDR2 SVGAGI. The DNA for the CDR3 is TGTGCCAGCAGTTACACCGCAGGGGGCGCGTCAGAGACCCAGTACTTC. The encoded protein is CASSYTAGGASETQYF.

The rearrangement uses TRBV5-4 and TRBJ2-5; 7 bases align to TRBD1. Unmatched junction bases numbered 8, after V lost 4 bases and J lost 5 bases. The CDR3 contains 14 residues. Per germline, CDR1 SGHNT and CDR2 YYREEE (reference sequence). For the CDR3, the DNA is TGTGCCAGCAGCGAAATACAGGGGCGGGAGACCCAGTACTTC. Encoded protein: CASSEIQGRETQYF.

This chain uses TRBV15 with TRBJ1-2; D might be TRBD1 (6 bases). V was trimmed by 4 bases and J by 6 bases, leaving 9 bases between them. The CDR3 is made up of 12 amino acids. The germline CDR1 and CDR2 sequences are LNHNV and YYDKDF (reference sequence). The CDR3 reads CATSIQGNGYTF. CDR3 coding DNA: TGTGCCACCAGCATACAGGGAAATGGCTACACCTTC.

The chain has TRBV5-5 and TRBJ1-2; possible D gene TRBD1, 6 bases. Germline loops: CDR1 SGHKS, CDR2 YYEKEE (reference sequence). The CDR3 loop spans 14 amino acids. V lost 3 bases, J lost 2 bases, and 11 bases lay in between. CDR3 residues: CASSSRTENYGYTF. CDR3 coding DNA: TGTGCCAGCAGCTCCCGGACAGAGAACTATGGCTACACCTTC.

The chain is built from TRBV5-6 and TRBJ2-7; weak D call: TRBD2 (5 bases). This CDR3 has 16 amino acids. Between the trimmed V and J ends, which lost 4 bases and 2 bases, there was a span of 19 bases. The V gene's germline CDR1 is SGHDT and CDR2 YYEEEE. The CDR3 loop is CASSTGMALETYEQYF. The CDR3 coding sequence is TGTGCCAGCAGCACCGGGATGGCTCTAGAAACCTACGAGCAGTACTTC.

This chain links TRBV27 with TRBJ1-5; D is unresolved. Per germline, CDR1 MNHEY and CDR2 SMNVEV (reference sequence). This CDR3 has 15 amino acids. V was clipped by 0 bases and J by 0 bases, with 6 bases between them. CDR3 nucleotides: TGTGCCAGCAGTTTATCCGGGTATAGCAATCAGCCCCAGCATTTT. Encoded protein: CASSLSGYSNQPQHF.

This chain joins TRBV7-9 and TRBJ2-2; D gene uncertain. The CDR3 loop spans 15 amino acids. The germline gives CDR1 SEHNR, CDR2 FQNEAQ (reference sequence). With 5 bases removed from V and 3 bases from J, the gap between germline ends came to 13 bases. CDR3 region: CASSGWGSDTGELFF. The DNA of the CDR3 is TGTGCCAGCAGCGGCTGGGGATCGGACACCGGGGAGCTGTTTTTT.

The gene calls are TRBV7-8 and TRBJ2-7; 7 positions agree with TRBD2. Trimming cost V 8 bases and J 5 bases; bases outside gene matches: 15. The CDR3 is 15 amino acids. From germline, CDR1 is SGHVS and CDR2 FQNEAQ. CDR3 loop: CASGGDPAGSHEQYF. The CDR3 region has the DNA TGTGCCAGCGGGGGGGACCCAGCGGGAAGCCACGAGCAGTACTTC.

This clone has just a few counts. The gene calls are TRBV7-9 and TRBJ2-7; 14 bases are a match to TRBD2. Germline V gene sequence: CDR1 SEHNR, CDR2 FQNEAQ (reference sequence). The CDR3 loop spans 17 amino acids. The ends lost 1 base at V and 0 bases at J; junction bases unmatched: 2. Here the CDR3 reads CASSLVGLAGASYEQYF. DNA for the CDR3: TGTGCCAGCAGCTTAGTGGGACTAGCGGGAGCCTCCTACGAGCAGTACTTC. The full variable domain, rest sourced from reference TRBV7-9 and TRBJ2-7, is DTGVSQNPRHKITKRGQNVTFRCDPISEHNRLYWYRQTLGQGPEFLTYFQNEAQLEKSRLLSDRFSAERPKGSFSTLEIQRTEQGDSAMYLCASSLVGLAGASYEQYFGPGTRLTVT.